The rows below give T cell receptor beta chains drawn from one sample of a study of CD8 T cells in ankylosing spondylitis. TCRdb re-called the 5' RACE reads with MiXCR, one entry per CDR3 protein. The table records some 290,000 distinct CDR3 sequences, around 20% of them present only once. Sequencing was done on a sample of blood, either unsorted or a sorted T cell fraction (not recorded which). Receptors were obtained from a male donor with ankylosing spondylitis or in good health (not recorded which). Both conserved end residues are part of each CDR3. The D gene is left open where the match is weak. Rows give clone size only sometimes, using once, few, many, or a class for an expanded clone.

j_call,d_call,clone_size,v_call,cdr3_length,cdr3_nt,cdr3_aa
TRBJ1-5,TRBD1,.,TRBV10-3,16,TGTGCCATCAGTGCGGGGACAGGGGGCGCCGGCCAGCCCCAGCATTTT,CAISAGTGGAGQPQHF
TRBJ2-1,TRBD2,.,TRBV20-1,16,TGCAGTGCTAGAGATAGGAGCGGGAGGGCCTACAATGAGCAGTTCTTC,CSARDRSGRAYNEQFF
TRBJ2-2,.,few,TRBV12-3/TRBV12-4,12,TGTGCCAGCAGTTTAATGTCCGGGGAGCTGTTTTTT,CASSLMSGELFF
TRBJ1-6,.,few,TRBV5-1,14,TGCGCCAGCAGCTTGGACGGAGATAATTCACCCCTCCACTTT,CASSLDGDNSPLHF
TRBJ2-1,.,few,TRBV28,16,TGTGCCAGCAGCCGTCAGGGGAAAAAACCCTACAATGAGCAGTTCTTC,CASSRQGKKPYNEQFF
TRBJ2-3,.,few,TRBV20-1,14,TGCAGCGGGACACAGGGCCCAAGCACAGATACGCAGTATTTT,CSGTQGPSTDTQYF
TRBJ2-4,.,.,TRBV5-1,13,TGCGCCAGCAGCTTGTTGGGACACAACCTTCAGTACTTC,CASSLLGHNLQYF
TRBJ2-1,.,.,TRBV21-1,12,TGTGCCAGCAGCGCAAACAGCGATGAGCAGTTCTTC,CASSANSDEQFF
TRBJ2-5,.,few,TRBV5-1,14,TGCGCCAGCAGCTTGGCTAGCTCTGGGGAGACCCAGTACTTC,CASSLASSGETQYF
TRBJ1-1,.,few,TRBV5-1,15,TGCGCCAGCAGGAATGGAGGAATCGAGAACACTGAAGCTTTCTTT,CASRNGGIENTEAFF
TRBJ1-1,.,few,TRBV28,17,TGTGCCAGCAGGGTGGCGGCCGAATCTTCGGAGAACACTGAAGCTTTCTTT,CASRVAAESSENTEAFF
TRBJ1-1,TRBD1,once,TRBV7-2,11,TGTGCCAGCAGCGCGGACAGGGTGGCTTTCTTT,CASSADRVAFF
TRBJ1-1,.,few,TRBV12-3/TRBV12-4,13,TGTGCCAGCAGTTTTGGGGGATTTACTGAAGCTTTCTTT,CASSFGGFTEAFF
TRBJ1-3,.,.,TRBV20-1,15,TGCAGTGCTAGAGATTCTGGACAGATCGGAAACACCATATATTTT,CSARDSGQIGNTIYF
TRBJ2-6,.,few,TRBV6-6,13,TGTGCCAGCAGTTATGGGCTAGCAGATGTCCTGACTTTC,CASSYGLADVLTF
TRBJ2-5,.,.,TRBV24-1,12,TGTGCCACCAGTGATTTTGGACAGACCCAGTACTTC,CATSDFGQTQYF
TRBJ2-3,TRBD1,many,TRBV6-5,14,TGTGCCAGCAGTTACTCCCCGGGACAGGATACGCAGTATTTT,CASSYSPGQDTQYF
TRBJ2-1,.,few,TRBV11-1,18,TGTGCCAGCAGCTTAGTTTTCAGGGAAGACTCCCACTACAATGAGCAGTTCTTC,CASSLVFREDSHYNEQFF
TRBJ2-1,TRBD1,.,TRBV5-1,14,TGCGCCAGCAGTGGGGGACAGGGTATAAGTGAGCAGTTCTTC,CASSGGQGISEQFF
TRBJ1-5,.,few,TRBV12-3/TRBV12-4,15,TGTGCCAGCAGTTTCATCCAACAGGGAAATCAGCCCCAGCATTTT,CASSFIQQGNQPQHF
TRBJ2-1,TRBD2,few,TRBV12-3/TRBV12-4,14,TGTGCCAGCAGTGCCGGGGGAGGGCTCGATGAGCAGTTCTTC,CASSAGGGLDEQFF
TRBJ2-3,TRBD2,.,TRBV15,17,TGTGCCACCAGCAGAGTCCCGCTAGCGGGGGACACAGATACGCAGTATTTT,CATSRVPLAGDTDTQYF
TRBJ2-1,.,many,TRBV5-1,17,TGCGCCAGCAGCGAAGGTAATGGCCCCGGCTCCTACAATGAGCAGTTCTTC,CASSEGNGPGSYNEQFF
TRBJ2-3,TRBD2,.,TRBV4-2,17,TGTGCCAGCAGCCAAGAGGCGAGCGGGGGGGTCGCAGATACGCAGTATTTT,CASSQEASGGVADTQYF